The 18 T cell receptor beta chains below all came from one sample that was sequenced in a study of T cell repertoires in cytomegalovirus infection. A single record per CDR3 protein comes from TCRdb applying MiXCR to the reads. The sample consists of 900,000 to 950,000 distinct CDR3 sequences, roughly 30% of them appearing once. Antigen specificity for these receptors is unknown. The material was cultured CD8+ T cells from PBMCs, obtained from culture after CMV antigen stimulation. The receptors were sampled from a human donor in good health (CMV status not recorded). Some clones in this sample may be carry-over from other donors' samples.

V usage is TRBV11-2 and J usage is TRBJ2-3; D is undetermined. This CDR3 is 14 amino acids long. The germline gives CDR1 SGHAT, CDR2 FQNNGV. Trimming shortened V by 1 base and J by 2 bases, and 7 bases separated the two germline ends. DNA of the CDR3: TGTGCCAGCAGCTTAGTTCCCTTCACAGATACGCAGTATTTT. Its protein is CASSLVPFTDTQYF.

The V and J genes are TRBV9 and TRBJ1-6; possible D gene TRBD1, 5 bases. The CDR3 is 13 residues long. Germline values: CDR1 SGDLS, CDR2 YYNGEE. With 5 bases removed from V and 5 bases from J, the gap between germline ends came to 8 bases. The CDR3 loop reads CASRGGDNSPLHF. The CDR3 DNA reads TGTGCCAGCAGGGGGGGGGATAATTCACCCCTCCACTTT.

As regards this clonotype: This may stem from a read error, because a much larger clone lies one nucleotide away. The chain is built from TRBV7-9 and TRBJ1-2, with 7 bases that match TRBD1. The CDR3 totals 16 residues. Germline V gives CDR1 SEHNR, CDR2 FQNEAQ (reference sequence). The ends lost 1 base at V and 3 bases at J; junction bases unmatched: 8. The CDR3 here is CASSLGATGDDYGYTF. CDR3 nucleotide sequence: TGTGCCAGCAGCTTAGGGGCTACAGGGGATGACTATGGCTACACCTTC.

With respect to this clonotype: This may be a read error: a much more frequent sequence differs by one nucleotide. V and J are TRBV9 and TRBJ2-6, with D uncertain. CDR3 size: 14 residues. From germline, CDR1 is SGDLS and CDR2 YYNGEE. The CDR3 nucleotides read TGTGCCAGCAGCGTGGGTTCTGGGACCAACGTCCTGACTTTC. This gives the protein CASSVGSGTNVLTF.

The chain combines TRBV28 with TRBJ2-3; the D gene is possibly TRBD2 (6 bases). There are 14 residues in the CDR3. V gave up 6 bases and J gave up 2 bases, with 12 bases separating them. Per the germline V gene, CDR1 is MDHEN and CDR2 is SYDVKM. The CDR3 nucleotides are TGTGCCAGCAGGGGACTGTGGTCCACAGATACGCAGTATTTT. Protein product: CASRGLWSTDTQYF.

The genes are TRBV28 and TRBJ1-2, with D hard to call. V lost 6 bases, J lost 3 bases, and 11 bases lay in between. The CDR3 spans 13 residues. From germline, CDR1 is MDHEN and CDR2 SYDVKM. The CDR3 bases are TGTGCCAGCAGCTACCCCCCGGACTATGGCTACACCTTC. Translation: CASSYPPDYGYTF.

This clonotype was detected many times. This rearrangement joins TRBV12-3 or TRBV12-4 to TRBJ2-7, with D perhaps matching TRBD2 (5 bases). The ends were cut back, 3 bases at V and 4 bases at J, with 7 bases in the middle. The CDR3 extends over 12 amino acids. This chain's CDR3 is CASSFGNYEQYV. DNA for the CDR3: TGTGCCAGCAGTTTCGGGAATTACGAGCAGTACGTC.

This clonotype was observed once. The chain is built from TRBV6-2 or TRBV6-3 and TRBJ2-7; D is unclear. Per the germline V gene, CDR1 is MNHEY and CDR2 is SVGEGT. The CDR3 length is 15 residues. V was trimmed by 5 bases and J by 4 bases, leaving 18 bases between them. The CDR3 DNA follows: TGTGCCAGCAGTCCCAGCCCCATCAAGACATACGAGCAGTACTTC. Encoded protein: CASSPSPIKTYEQYF.

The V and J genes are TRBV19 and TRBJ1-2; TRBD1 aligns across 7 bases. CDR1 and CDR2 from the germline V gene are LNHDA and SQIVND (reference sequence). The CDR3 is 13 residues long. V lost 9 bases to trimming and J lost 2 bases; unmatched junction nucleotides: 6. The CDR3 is CASHTGQNYGYTF. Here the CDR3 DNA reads TGTGCCAGCCACACGGGACAGAACTATGGCTACACCTTC.

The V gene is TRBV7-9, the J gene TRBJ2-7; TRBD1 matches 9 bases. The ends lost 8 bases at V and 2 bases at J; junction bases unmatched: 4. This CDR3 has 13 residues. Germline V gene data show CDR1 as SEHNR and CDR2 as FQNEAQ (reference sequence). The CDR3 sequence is CASGWTGAYEQYV. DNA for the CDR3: TGTGCCAGCGGGTGGACAGGGGCCTACGAGCAGTACGTC.

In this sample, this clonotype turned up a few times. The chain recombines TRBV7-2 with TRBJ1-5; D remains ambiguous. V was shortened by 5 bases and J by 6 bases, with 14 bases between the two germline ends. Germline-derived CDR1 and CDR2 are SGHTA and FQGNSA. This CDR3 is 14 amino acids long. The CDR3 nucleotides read TGTGCCAGCAGCCCGGGGAGTTCATTTCAGCCCCAGCATTTT. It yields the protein CASSPGSSFQPQHF.

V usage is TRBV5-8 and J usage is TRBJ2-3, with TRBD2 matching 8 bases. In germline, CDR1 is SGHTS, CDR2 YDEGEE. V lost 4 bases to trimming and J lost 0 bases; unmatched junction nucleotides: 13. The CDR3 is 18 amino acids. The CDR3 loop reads CASSPALAGGPSTDTQYF. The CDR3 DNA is TGTGCCAGCAGCCCGGCGCTTGCGGGGGGACCTAGCACAGATACGCAGTATTTT.

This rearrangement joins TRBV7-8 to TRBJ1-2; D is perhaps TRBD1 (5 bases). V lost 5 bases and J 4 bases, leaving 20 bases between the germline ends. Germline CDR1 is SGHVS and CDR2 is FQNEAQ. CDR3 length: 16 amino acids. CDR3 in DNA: TGTGCCAGCAGCCCGCGCCTTATGAGGGACGCCTATGGCTACACCTTC. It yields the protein CASSPRLMRDAYGYTF.

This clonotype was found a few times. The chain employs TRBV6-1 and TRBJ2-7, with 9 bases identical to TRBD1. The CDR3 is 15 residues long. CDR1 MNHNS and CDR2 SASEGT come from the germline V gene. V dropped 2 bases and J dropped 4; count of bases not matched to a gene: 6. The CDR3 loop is CASSEPDRGSYEQYV. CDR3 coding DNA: TGTGCCAGCAGTGAACCGGACAGGGGCTCGTACGAGCAGTACGTC.

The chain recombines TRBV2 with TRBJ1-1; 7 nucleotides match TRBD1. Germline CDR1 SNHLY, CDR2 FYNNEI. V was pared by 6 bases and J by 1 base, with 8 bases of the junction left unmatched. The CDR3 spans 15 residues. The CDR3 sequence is CASRGAGQRNTEAFF. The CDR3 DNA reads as TGTGCCAGCAGGGGGGCGGGACAGAGGAACACTGAAGCTTTCTTT.

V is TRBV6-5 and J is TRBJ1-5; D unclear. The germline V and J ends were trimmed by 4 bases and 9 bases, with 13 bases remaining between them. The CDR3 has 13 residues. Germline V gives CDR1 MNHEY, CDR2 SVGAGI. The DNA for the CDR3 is TGTGCCAGCAGTTCCGAACCCAGGAGGCCCCAGCATTTT. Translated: CASSSEPRRPQHF.

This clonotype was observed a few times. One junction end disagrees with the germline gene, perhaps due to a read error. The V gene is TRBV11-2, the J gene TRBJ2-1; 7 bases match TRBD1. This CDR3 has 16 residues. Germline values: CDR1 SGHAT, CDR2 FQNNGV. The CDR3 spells CASGLRSQGSYNEQFF. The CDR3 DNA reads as TGTGCCAGCGGCTTGCGTTCACAGGGGTCCTACAATGAGCAGTTCTTC.

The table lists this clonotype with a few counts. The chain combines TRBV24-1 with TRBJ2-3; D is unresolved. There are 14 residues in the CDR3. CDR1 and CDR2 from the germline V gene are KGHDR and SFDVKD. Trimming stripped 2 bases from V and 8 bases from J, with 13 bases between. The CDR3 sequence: CATSDYDPDGTQYF. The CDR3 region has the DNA TGTGCCACCAGTGATTATGACCCAGACGGTACGCAGTATTTT.